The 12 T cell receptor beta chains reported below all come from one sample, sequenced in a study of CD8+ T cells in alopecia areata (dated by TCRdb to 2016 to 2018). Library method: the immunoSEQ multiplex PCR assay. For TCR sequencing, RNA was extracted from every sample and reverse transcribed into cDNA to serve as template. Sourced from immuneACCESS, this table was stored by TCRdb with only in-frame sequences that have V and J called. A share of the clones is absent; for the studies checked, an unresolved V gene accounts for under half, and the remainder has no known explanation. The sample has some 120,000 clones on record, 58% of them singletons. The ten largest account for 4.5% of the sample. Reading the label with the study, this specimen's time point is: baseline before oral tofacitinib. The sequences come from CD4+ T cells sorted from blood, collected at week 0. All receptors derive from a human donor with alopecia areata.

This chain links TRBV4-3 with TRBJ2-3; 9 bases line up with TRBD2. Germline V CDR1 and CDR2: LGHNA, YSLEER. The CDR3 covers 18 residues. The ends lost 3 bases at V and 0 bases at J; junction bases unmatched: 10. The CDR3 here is CASSQGRGLAGSTDTQYF. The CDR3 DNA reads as TGCGCCAGCAGCCAGGGAAGGGGTCTAGCGGGGAGCACAGATACGCAGTATTTT.

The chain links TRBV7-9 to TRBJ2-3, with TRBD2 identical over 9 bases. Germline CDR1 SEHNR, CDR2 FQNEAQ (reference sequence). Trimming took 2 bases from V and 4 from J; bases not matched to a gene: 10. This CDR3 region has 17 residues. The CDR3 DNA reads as TGTGCCAGCAGCTTACCCCCAGCGGGGGGTAGGGCAGATACGCAGTATTTT. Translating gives CASSLPPAGGRADTQYF.

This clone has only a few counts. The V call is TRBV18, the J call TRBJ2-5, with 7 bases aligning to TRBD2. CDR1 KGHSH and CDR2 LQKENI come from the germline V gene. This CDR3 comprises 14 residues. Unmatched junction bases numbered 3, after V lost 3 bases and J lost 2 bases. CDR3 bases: TGTGCCAGCTCACCTCTAGCGGAACAAGAGACCCAGTACTTC. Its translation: CASSPLAEQETQYF. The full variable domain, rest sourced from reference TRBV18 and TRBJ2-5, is NAGVMQNPRHLVRRRGQEARLRCSPMKGHSHVYWYRQLPEEGLKFMVYLQKENIIDESGMPKERFSAEFPKEGPSILRIQQVVRGDSAAYFCASSPLAEQETQYFGPGTRLLVL.

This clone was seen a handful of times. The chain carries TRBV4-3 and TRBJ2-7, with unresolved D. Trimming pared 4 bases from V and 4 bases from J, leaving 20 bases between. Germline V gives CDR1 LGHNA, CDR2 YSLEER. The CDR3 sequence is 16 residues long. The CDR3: CASSREIGHEKYEQYF. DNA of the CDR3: TGCGCCAGCAGCCGCGAGATAGGCCACGAAAAGTACGAGCAGTACTTC.

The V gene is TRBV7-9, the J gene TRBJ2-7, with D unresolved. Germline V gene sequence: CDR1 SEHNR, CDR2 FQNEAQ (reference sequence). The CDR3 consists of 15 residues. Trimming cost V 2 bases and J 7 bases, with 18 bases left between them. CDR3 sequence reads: CASSLHSKSSGEQYF. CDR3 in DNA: TGTGCCAGCAGCTTACACAGTAAATCGTCCGGGGAGCAGTACTTC. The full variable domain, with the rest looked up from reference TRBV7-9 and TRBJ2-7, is DTGVSQNPRHKITKRGQNVTFRCDPISEHNRLYWYRQTLGQGPEFLTYFQNEAQLEKSRLLSDRFSAERPKGSFSTLEIQRTEQGDSAMYLCASSLHSKSSGEQYFGPGTRLTVT.

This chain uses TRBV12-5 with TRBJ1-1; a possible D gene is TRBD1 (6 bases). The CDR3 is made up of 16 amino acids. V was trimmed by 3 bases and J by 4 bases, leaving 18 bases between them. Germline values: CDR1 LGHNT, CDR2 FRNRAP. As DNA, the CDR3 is TGTGCTAGTGGTTTAGGACAGTCCGGGGCTCTCACTGAAGCTTTCTTT. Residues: CASGLGQSGALTEAFF.

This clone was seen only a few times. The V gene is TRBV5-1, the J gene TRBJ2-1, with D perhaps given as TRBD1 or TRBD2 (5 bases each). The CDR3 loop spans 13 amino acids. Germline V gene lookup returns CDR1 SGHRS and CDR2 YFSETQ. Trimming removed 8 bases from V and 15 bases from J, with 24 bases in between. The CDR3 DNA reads TGCGCCAGTACCCGGGATAGGACACCTGTTTGGTTCTTC. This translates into CASTRDRTPVWFF.

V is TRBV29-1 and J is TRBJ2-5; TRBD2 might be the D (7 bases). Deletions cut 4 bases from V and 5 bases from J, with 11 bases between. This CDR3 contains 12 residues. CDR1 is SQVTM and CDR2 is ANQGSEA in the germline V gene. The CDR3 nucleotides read TGCAGCGTTGTGGGGGGGCCGGAGACCCAGTACTTC. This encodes CSVVGGPETQYF.

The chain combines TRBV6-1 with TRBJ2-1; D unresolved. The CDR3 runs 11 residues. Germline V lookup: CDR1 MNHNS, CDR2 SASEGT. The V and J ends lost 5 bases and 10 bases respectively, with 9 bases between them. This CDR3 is CASSSIWEQFF. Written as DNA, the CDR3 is TGTGCCAGCAGTAGTATCTGGGAGCAGTTCTTC.

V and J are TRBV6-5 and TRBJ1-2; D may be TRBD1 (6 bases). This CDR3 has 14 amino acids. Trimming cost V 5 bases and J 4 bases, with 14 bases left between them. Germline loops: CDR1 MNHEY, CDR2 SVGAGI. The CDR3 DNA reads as TGTGCCAGCAGTGTGGACAGTACTTTCTATGGCTACACCTTC. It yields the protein CASSVDSTFYGYTF.

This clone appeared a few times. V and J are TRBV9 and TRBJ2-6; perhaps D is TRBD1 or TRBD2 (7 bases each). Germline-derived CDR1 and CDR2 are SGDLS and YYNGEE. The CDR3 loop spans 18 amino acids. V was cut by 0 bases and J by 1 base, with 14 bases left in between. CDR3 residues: CASSVGGRGGSGANVLTF. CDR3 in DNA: TGTGCCAGCAGCGTAGGCGGCAGGGGGGGTTCTGGGGCCAACGTCCTGACTTTC.

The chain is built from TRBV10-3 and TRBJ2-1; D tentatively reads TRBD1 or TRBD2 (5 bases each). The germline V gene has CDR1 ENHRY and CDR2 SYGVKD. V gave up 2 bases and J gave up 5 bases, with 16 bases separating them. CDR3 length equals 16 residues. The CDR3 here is CAISEVRGATNNEQFF. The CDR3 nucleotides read TGTGCCATCAGTGAGGTACGGGGCGCTACCAACAATGAGCAGTTCTTC.